A selection of T cell receptor beta chains follows, all from one sample in a study of regulatory T cells in long-lasting Graves disease. One entry per CDR3 protein, called by TCRdb with MiXCR from the multiplex PCR reads. The repertoire holds a few hundred thousand distinct CDR3 sequences, with roughly 15% as singletons. The same data also contributed to another study, on T cells in Graves' hyperthyroidism and ophthalmopathy.

The starting material was peripheral blood mononuclear cells (PBMCs), obtained at new diagnosis, from a patient treated with antithyroid drugs. The source of these receptors is a woman younger than 35 with Graves disease. Both conserved end residues are part of each CDR3. A D gene is named only where the DNA matches it firmly. Expanded clones are given a class, and other clones once, few, many or no size at all.

J gene | V gene | D gene | clone size | CDR3 DNA | CDR3 protein
TRBJ2-7 | TRBV7-9 | . | . | TGTGCCAGCACCATGTCCCCTGGGGGCTCCTACGAGCAGTACTTC | CASTMSPGGSYEQYF
TRBJ2-4 | TRBV7-9 | . | many | TGTGCCAGCAGCCGACCAGCGGGAGCCAAAAACATTCAGTACTTC | CASSRPAGAKNIQYF
TRBJ2-3 | TRBV7-3 | TRBD2 | . | TGTGCCAGCAGCTTAGGCGGGAGTAGTTCAGATACGCAGTATTTT | CASSLGGSSSDTQYF
TRBJ2-1 | TRBV5-1 | . | . | TGCGCCAGCAGCTTAGTAATCGGGGGCCCCAAGGTGGGCTACAATGAGCAGTTCTTC | CASSLVIGGPKVGYNEQFF
TRBJ1-1 | TRBV2 | . | . | TGTGCCAGCAGTGAAGCGTCCCTCGGCACTGAAGCTTTCTTT | CASSEASLGTEAFF
TRBJ2-1 | TRBV11-3 | . | many | TGTGCCAGCAGCCCTACCACAGGGAATGAGCAGTTCTTC | CASSPTTGNEQFF
TRBJ2-7 | TRBV28 | TRBD1 | many | TGTGCCAGCAGTTTATACCAGGGGGCTTCTATCGGCTACGAGCAGTACTTC | CASSLYQGASIGYEQYF
TRBJ2-3 | TRBV7-2 | . | many | TGTGCCAGCAGCTCATATACTAGCACAGATACGCAGTATTTT | CASSSYTSTDTQYF
TRBJ2-7 | TRBV18 | . | many | TGTGCCAGCTCACCGCTAGCGAACTACGAGCAGTACTTC | CASSPLANYEQYF
TRBJ2-7 | TRBV4-1 | TRBD1 | few | TGCGCCAGCAGCCAAGCTGCGCAGGGGGTCTCCTACGAGCAGTACTTC | CASSQAAQGVSYEQYF
TRBJ1-2 | TRBV7-2 | TRBD1 | few | TGTGCCAGCAGCCAGGGACAGGGGATGTATGGCTACACCTTC | CASSQGQGMYGYTF
TRBJ2-7 | TRBV7-8 | TRBD1 | many | TGTGCCAGCAGCCCAGGACAGGGTTTTCGGTACGAGCAGTACTTC | CASSPGQGFRYEQYF
TRBJ1-2 | TRBV29-1 | TRBD1 | . | TGCAGCGCAGAATACCTGACAGGGAGCTATGGCTACACCTTC | CSAEYLTGSYGYTF
TRBJ1-5 | TRBV11-2 | . | many | TGTGCCAGCAGCTTAGGCTGGGGACAGCCCCAGCATTTT | CASSLGWGQPQHF
TRBJ1-5 | TRBV6-2/TRBV6-3 | . | few | TGTGCCAGCAGTTCCCCCGGGGGATATAGCAATCAGCCCCAGCATTTT | CASSSPGGYSNQPQHF
TRBJ1-5 | TRBV3-1 | . | many | TGTGCCAGCAGCCGGCTCGGCAATCAGCCCCAGCATTTT | CASSRLGNQPQHF
TRBJ2-5 | TRBV20-1 | TRBD2 | many | TGCAGTGCTGGACCTAGCGGGAGAAGAATGGGAGAGACCCAGTACTTC | CSAGPSGRRMGETQYF
TRBJ1-1 | TRBV30 | . | few | TGTGCCTGGACTTTTTGGGGTTCCACTGAAGCTTTCTTT | CAWTFWGSTEAFF
TRBJ2-1 | TRBV29-1 | TRBD2 | many | TGCAGCGGTGGGAGCGGGAGTGGGTTTACAAGGGCGCAGTTCTTC | CSGGSGSGFTRAQFF
TRBJ2-5 | TRBV7-2 | TRBD2 | many | TGTGCCAGCGGCCCACTAGCGGGGGTCCGGGGGACCCAGTACTTC | CASGPLAGVRGTQYF
TRBJ1-3 | TRBV6-1 | . | . | TGTGCCAGCAGTGCTCTATTAGGAGCTGGAAACACCATATATTTT | CASSALLGAGNTIYF
TRBJ2-6 | TRBV19 | . | . | TGTGCCAGTAGTATAGGGGTATCAGGGGCGCCAAGCTCTGGGGCCAACGTCCTGACTTTC | CASSIGVSGAPSSGANVLTF
TRBJ1-1 | TRBV15 | . | . | TGTGCCACCAGCAGAGATCTGGGGGCGCGGTCTACTGAAGCTTTCTTT | CATSRDLGARSTEAFF
TRBJ1-1 | TRBV11-3 | . | many | TGTGCCAGCAGCTCGACAAGGAACACTGAAGCTTTCTTT | CASSSTRNTEAFF
TRBJ2-3 | TRBV28 | . | many | TGTGCCAGCACCCAGAGGGGGATAGGCACAGATACGCAGTATTTT | CASTQRGIGTDTQYF
TRBJ2-6 | TRBV18 | . | . | TGTGCCAGCTCATCTACAGAAGCCAACGTCCTGACTTTC | CASSSTEANVLTF
TRBJ2-3 | TRBV12-3/TRBV12-4 | TRBD1 | many | TGTGCCAGCAGTTTGTGGACAGGGGGCGCAGATACGCAGTATTTT | CASSLWTGGADTQYF
TRBJ2-6 | TRBV30 | TRBD1 | . | TGTGCCTGGGACCAGACAGGGGCTGGGGCCAACGTCCTGACTTTC | CAWDQTGAGANVLTF
TRBJ1-3 | TRBV4-1 | . | few | TGCGCCAGCAGCCAAGATCCCGGGGACACCATATATTTT | CASSQDPGDTIYF
TRBJ2-3 | TRBV4-1 | . | few | TGCGCCAGCAGCCAAGTGTCCAGCCCGGGGGATACGCAGTATTTT | CASSQVSSPGDTQYF
TRBJ2-7 | TRBV11-2 | . | few | TGTGCCAGCAGCTTAGGCAGCGGACAGAACGACGAGCAGTACTTC | CASSLGSGQNDEQYF
TRBJ2-3 | TRBV7-9 | TRBD2 | many | TGTGCCAGCAGCTTCGGGACTACCACAGATACGCAGTATTTT | CASSFGTTTDTQYF
TRBJ1-1 | TRBV27 | TRBD1 | many | TGTGCCAGCACCAGGGACAGGGAAAACACTGAAGCTTTCTTT | CASTRDRENTEAFF
TRBJ2-3 | TRBV10-3 | TRBD2 | many | TGTGCCATCAGTGATTATACTAGCGGGAGTGATACGCAGTATTTT | CAISDYTSGSDTQYF
TRBJ2-1 | TRBV2 | TRBD2 | many | TGTGCCAGCAGCTTGGGTCTAGCGGGTCGGGGCAATGAGCAGTTCTTC | CASSLGLAGRGNEQFF
TRBJ1-1 | TRBV4-3 | TRBD1 | many | TGCGCCAGCAGCCAAGACGGGAGGGGGCACACTGAAGCTTTCTTT | CASSQDGRGHTEAFF